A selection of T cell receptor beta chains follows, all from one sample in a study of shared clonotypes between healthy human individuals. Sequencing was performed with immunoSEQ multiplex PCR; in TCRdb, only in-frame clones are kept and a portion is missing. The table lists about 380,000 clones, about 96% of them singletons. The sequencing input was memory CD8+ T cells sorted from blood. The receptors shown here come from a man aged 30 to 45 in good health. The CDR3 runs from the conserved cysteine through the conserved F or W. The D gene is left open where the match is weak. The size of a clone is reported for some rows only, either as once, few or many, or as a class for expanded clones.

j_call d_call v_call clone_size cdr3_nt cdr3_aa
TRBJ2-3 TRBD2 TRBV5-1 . TGCGCCAGCAGCTTGGAGGGAGGGCCGGCAATGGCTACGCAGTATTTT CASSLEGGPAMATQYF
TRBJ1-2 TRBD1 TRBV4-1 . TGCGCCAGCAGCCACGACAGGGGGCGGTCGGGCGGAGGCTACACCTTC CASSHDRGRSGGGYTF
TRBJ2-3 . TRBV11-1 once TGTGCCAGCAGCCTCCTTAATAGGATCCAGACAGATACGCAGTATTTT CASSLLNRIQTDTQYF
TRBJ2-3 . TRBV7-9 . TGTGCCAGCAGCTTAACTAGGATAAGCACAGATACGCAGTATTTT CASSLTRISTDTQYF
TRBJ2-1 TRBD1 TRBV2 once TGTGCCAGCAGGTACCGGGACAGCTCCTACAATGAGCAGTTCTTC CASRYRDSSYNEQFF
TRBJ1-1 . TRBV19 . TGTGCCAGTAGTACAGGGGATTTCAATTTGGGCACTGAAGCTTTCTTT CASSTGDFNLGTEAFF
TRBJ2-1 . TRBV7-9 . TGTGCCAGCAGCTTAGCGTCCTTCAATGAGCAGTTCTTC CASSLASFNEQFF
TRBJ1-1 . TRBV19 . TGTGCCAGTAGTACATTACGTGACAGGAACACTGAAGCTTTCTTT CASSTLRDRNTEAFF
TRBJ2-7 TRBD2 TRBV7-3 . TGTGCCAGCAGCTTAATGGGGGGGTCCTACGAGCAGTACTTC CASSLMGGSYEQYF
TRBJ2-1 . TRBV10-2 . TGCGCCAGCAGTGAGGACGTCAATGAGCAGTTCTTC CASSEDVNEQFF
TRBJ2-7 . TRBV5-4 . TGTGCCAGCAGCCCTGCCGAGGGGCTGGGACAGCAGTACTTC CASSPAEGLGQQYF
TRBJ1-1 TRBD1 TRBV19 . TGTGCCAGTAGGGCAGGGGGCGCGACTGAAGCTTTCTTT CASRAGGATEAFF
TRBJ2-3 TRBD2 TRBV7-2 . TGTGCCAGCAACCCGGGACTAGCGGGAGGGGCTACAGATACGCAGTATTTT CASNPGLAGGATDTQYF
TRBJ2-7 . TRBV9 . TGTGCCAGCAGCGTAGATCAGGGATTTTACGAGCAGTACTTC CASSVDQGFYEQYF
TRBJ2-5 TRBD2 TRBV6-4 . TGTGCCAGCAGTGACTGCGGGAGGGCCCAAGAGACCCAGTACTTC CASSDCGRAQETQYF
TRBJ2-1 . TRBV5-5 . TGTGCCAGCAGCTTTGTAGGTTACTACAATGAGCAGTTCTTC CASSFVGYYNEQFF
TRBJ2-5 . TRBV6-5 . TGTGCCAGCAGTTACTCGGCAGACCAAGAGACCCAGTACTTC CASSYSADQETQYF
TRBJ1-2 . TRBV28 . TGTGCCAGCAGCACGAATAACTATGGCTACACCTTC CASSTNNYGYTF
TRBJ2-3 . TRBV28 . TGTGCCAGCAGGGGCCCCACAGATACGCAGTATTTT CASRGPTDTQYF
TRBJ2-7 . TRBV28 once TGTGCCAGCAGTCCCCAGGGGTACGAGCAGTACTTC CASSPQGYEQYF
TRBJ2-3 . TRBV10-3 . TGTGCCATCAGTGAAATTGGGGTGCGTACGCAGTATTTT CAISEIGVRTQYF
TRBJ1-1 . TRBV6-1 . TGTGCCAGCAGCGGGCAGAGGAACACTGAAGCTTTCTTT CASSGQRNTEAFF
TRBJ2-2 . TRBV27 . TGTGCCAGCAGTCAGGGACTTTTGAACACCGGGGAGCTGTTTTTT CASSQGLLNTGELFF
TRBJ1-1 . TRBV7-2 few TGTGCCAGCAGATTCCACCCACAGGTTCGGGACACTGAAGCTTTCTTT CASRFHPQVRDTEAFF
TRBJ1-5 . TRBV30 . TGTGCCCCATTGGCCCCGGGCAAGAACCAGCCCCAGCATTTT CAPLAPGKNQPQHF
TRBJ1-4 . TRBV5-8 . TGTGCCAGCAGCTCTCGACAGCGTAATGAAAAACTGTTTTTT CASSSRQRNEKLFF
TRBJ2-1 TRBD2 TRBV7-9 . TGTGCCAGCAGCTTAACGGGGGGATTGATCGGTGAGCAGTTCTTC CASSLTGGLIGEQFF
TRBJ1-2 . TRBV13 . TGTGCCAGCAGCTTATACCGAGGAGGTTATGGCTACACCTTC CASSLYRGGYGYTF
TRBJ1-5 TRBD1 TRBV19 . TGTGCCAGTAGTATAGATCAAGGGACAGGGACTCAGCCCCAGCATTTT CASSIDQGTGTQPQHF
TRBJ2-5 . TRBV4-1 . TGCGCCAGCAGCCAAGAACAAGCCCCTGGGGAGACCCAGTACTTC CASSQEQAPGETQYF
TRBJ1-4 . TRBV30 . TGTGCCTGGAGTCCCCCCCGATCGTTTAATGAAAAACTGTTTTTT CAWSPPRSFNEKLFF
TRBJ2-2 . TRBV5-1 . TGCGCCAGCAGCCAGGGGAACACCGGGGAGCTGTTTTTT CASSQGNTGELFF
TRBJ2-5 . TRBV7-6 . TGTGCCAGCAGCTCCATTCCCCCGTCGGGACCGAGGCGGTCGGGGACCCAGTACTTC CASSSIPPSGPRRSGTQYF
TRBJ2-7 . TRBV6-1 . TGTGCCAGCAGTGAAAGGGACCTGGCAGAGCAGTACTTC CASSERDLAEQYF
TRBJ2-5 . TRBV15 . TGTGCCACCAGCAAACTGAGGTACCAAGAGACCCAGTACTTC CATSKLRYQETQYF
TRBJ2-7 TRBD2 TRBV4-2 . TGTGCCAGCAGCCAAGATTTACTAGCGGGAGACTACGAGCAGTACTTC CASSQDLLAGDYEQYF
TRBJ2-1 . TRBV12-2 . TGTGCAAGTCGCCAAAAGAGGTTCTTC CASRQKRFF
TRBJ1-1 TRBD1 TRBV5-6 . TGTGCCAGCAGGGGACAGGGGAACACTGAAGCTTTCTTT CASRGQGNTEAFF
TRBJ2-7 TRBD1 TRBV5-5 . TGTGCCAGCAGCCAACAGGGGGCGTCCTACGAGCAGTACTTC CASSQQGASYEQYF
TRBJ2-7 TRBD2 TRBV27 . TGTGCCAGCAGTTTAAGCGGGAGTCGGAACGAGCAGTACTTC CASSLSGSRNEQYF
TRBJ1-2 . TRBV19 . TGTGCCAGCCATCAGGGATTTAACTATGGCTACACCTTC CASHQGFNYGYTF
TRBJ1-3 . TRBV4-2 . TGTGCCAGCAGCCTCGGAGAAGGCTCTGGAAACACCATATATTTT CASSLGEGSGNTIYF
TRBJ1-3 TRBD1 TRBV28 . TGTGCCAGCAGTCGGACAGGCTACACCATATATTTT CASSRTGYTIYF
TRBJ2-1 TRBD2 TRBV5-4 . TGTGCCAGCAGCTTGGGGACTAGCGGGAGATATGAGCAGTTCTTC CASSLGTSGRYEQFF
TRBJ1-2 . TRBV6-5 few TGTGCCAGCAGAGAACAGGGCGCTAACTATGGCTACACCTTC CASREQGANYGYTF
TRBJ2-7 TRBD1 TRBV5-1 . TGCGCCAGCAGCTTAGTACAGGGGCCACACGAGCAGTACTTC CASSLVQGPHEQYF
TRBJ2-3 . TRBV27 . TGTGCCAGCAGTTTCCGGAGGGGTAGCACAGATACGCAGTATTTT CASSFRRGSTDTQYF
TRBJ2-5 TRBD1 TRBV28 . TGTGCCAGCAGCGTAGGGGGTCTGGACAGGGGTGAGACCCAGTACTTC CASSVGGLDRGETQYF
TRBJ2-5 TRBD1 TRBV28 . TGTGCCAGCATCGCAGGGGGTAGTGGACAAGAGACCCAGTACTTC CASIAGGSGQETQYF
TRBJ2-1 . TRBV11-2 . TGTGCCAGCAGAGGGGACGGCCTCAATGAGCAGTTCTTC CASRGDGLNEQFF
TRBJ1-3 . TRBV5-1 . TGCGCCAGCAGGCCCGGGTCCTCTGGAAACACCATATATTTT CASRPGSSGNTIYF
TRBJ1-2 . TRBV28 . TGTGCCAGCAGTCTAAAGGCCTATGGCTACACCTTC CASSLKAYGYTF
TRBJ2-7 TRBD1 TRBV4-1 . TGCGCCAGCAGCCAGCTCGGGACAGGGACCTACGAGCAGTACTTC CASSQLGTGTYEQYF